The T cell receptor beta chain under discussion was sequenced for a study of cytomegalovirus exposure and HLA in healthy donors. Overall study findings and caveats: From TCR beta sequences, most subjects' HLA-A and HLA-B alleles were reportedly predicted accurately. CMV serostatus was the sole immune exposure data available. Reports credit the classifier with highly specific, highly sensitive diagnosis of cytomegalovirus status. Investigators reported approximately 170 TCR beta chains as tied to cytomegalovirus.

Of note for this clone: Its antigen remains unknown.

The CDR3 is made up of 15 amino acids. CDR1 is KGHSH and CDR2 is LQKENI in the germline V gene. V was clipped by 2 bases and J by 5 bases; unmatched bases: 7. Amplification used 60 Vbeta primers and 13 Jbeta primers. TCRdb's copy holds only in-frame clones and misses some; the assay was immunoSEQ multiplex PCR. This table has 80,000 to 100,000 clones, roughly 81% appearing once. Input material: PBMCs. This chain links TRBV18 with TRBJ2-5, with TRBD1 matching over 8 bases. This receptor was obtained from a man aged 40-49 years in good health and CMV-seronegative. Written as DNA, the CDR3 is TGTGCCAGCTCACCAGGACAGGGACAGTGGGAGACCCAGTACTTC. Protein: CASSPGQGQWETQYF. Full variable domain (remainder filled in from reference TRBV18 and TRBJ2-5): NAGVMQNPRHLVRRRGQEARLRCSPMKGHSHVYWYRQLPEEGLKFMVYLQKENIIDESGMPKERFSAEFPKEGPSILRIQQVVRGDSAAYFCASSPGQGQWETQYFGPGTRLLVL.